This TCR beta chain was profiled in a study of T-cell memory formation after mild COVID-19. Study-level points and caveats: The CD4+ clones that contracted clustered mainly within CM and EM, and the CD8+ clones concentrated in EMRA. Among clones contracting day 15 to 85, CD4/CD8 was balanced, whereas later expanders leaned CD4+. Memory sampled before infection contained some responding clones, suggesting cross-reactive memory joined.

UMIs and sample barcodes were carried by the TCR alpha and TCR beta cDNA libraries that 5'RACE produced using constant-segment primers. MiXCR, run by TCRdb on the 5' RACE reads, gives a single entry per CDR3 protein. The table records 400,000 to 500,000 distinct CDR3 sequences, 15% to 25% of them present only once. Germline V gives CDR1 MNHNY, CDR2 SVGAGI (reference sequence). CDR3 length: 14 residues. The V gene lost 7 bases and the J gene lost 5 bases, with 17 bases spanning the gap. This clonotype was found a few times. Its target is not known. The chain employs TRBV6-6 and TRBJ1-1; D not certain. The sequencing sample was made of PBMCs or a T cell subset sorted from them (not recorded which). The TCR comes from an adult woman who had mild COVID-19 (a few samples of this study predate the infection). Cell type and time point are not known. Here the CDR3 reads CASTSLASGTEAFF. The DNA for the CDR3 is TGTGCCAGCACTTCATTGGCCTCCGGGACTGAAGCTTTCTTT.